The rows below give T cell receptor beta chains drawn from one sample of a study of T cells expressing NK-cell markers. TCRdb reprocessed the 5' RACE reads and reports one entry per CDR3 protein, with no DNA. There are 200,000 to 300,000 distinct CDR3 sequences in the sample, with about 0.39% held by the top ten. Sequenced sample: blood T cells: a sorted CD56 or NKG2C T cell subset, CD4+ or CD8+ T cells, or bulk PBMC T cells (not recorded which). The receptors were gathered from a young man in good health. CDR3s include the opening cysteine and the closing phenylalanine or tryptophan.

j_call v_call cdr3_aa
TRBJ2-1 TRBV27 CASSRQGAYNEQFF
TRBJ2-7 TRBV6-2/TRBV6-3 CASTPAGLLGEQYF
TRBJ2-3 TRBV1 CTSSPRIGPRLDTQYF
TRBJ1-2 TRBV5-1 CASSGTGDYGYTF
TRBJ2-1 TRBV27 CASSSEGSYNEQFF
TRBJ2-4 TRBV18 CASSPRGRETPGIQYF
TRBJ2-3 TRBV6-1 CASSPLGGQGTDTQYF
TRBJ1-1 TRBV7-6 CASSLRSGGSEAFF
TRBJ1-6 TRBV20-1 CSARVGRSWRSPLHF
TRBJ2-7 TRBV19 CASSPDRGHHEQYF
TRBJ2-4 TRBV5-1 CASSPGQGRDIQYF
TRBJ2-3 TRBV7-6 CASSSRGQTDTQYF
TRBJ1-4 TRBV18 CASSRDRAQQMFF
TRBJ2-1 TRBV18 CASSPELAGKYNEQFF
TRBJ2-1 TRBV7-9 CASSLNWASGNEQFF
TRBJ1-2 TRBV5-5 CASSVPGPMRGYTF
TRBJ2-1 TRBV12-3/TRBV12-4 CASNLADEQFF
TRBJ2-2 TRBV7-8 CASSLDWRDNTGELFF
TRBJ2-7 TRBV3-2 CASSYRTGLDEQYF
TRBJ2-1 TRBV7-9 CASSLGARGLNEQFF
TRBJ2-5 TRBV12-3/TRBV12-4 CASTPMGQGQETQYF
TRBJ1-4 TRBV12-3/TRBV12-4 CASSPISWTSGEKLFF
TRBJ2-1 TRBV29-1 CSVARLAGVGNEQFF
TRBJ2-1 TRBV7-9 CASVDIYEQFF
TRBJ2-1 TRBV5-1 CASRRTSGTYNEQFF
TRBJ2-1 TRBV12-3/TRBV12-4 CASSLRWVSGHSYNEQFF
TRBJ2-1 TRBV4-2 CASSQDQHEQFF
TRBJ2-1 TRBV6-4 CASSEGGRGRDEQFF
TRBJ2-3 TRBV20-1 CSARVGGREQYF
TRBJ2-7 TRBV15 CATSRDVLAGVEQYF
TRBJ2-1 TRBV20-1 CSARRGRAFVEQFF
TRBJ2-3 TRBV29-1 CSVEEFAGSTDTQYF
TRBJ2-2 TRBV10-1 CASRDKNTGELFF
TRBJ2-2 TRBV20-1 CSARSRNTGELFF
TRBJ2-1 TRBV14 CASSQGTTSYNEQFF
TRBJ2-3 TRBV18 CASSQRGLAGVTDTQYF
TRBJ1-2 TRBV13 CASSVDRQAAPYGYTF
TRBJ1-2 TRBV2 CASSEGFYGYTF
TRBJ2-1 TRBV20-1 CSARVAGATKNEQFF
TRBJ2-3 TRBV5-1 CASSLGQARDTQYF
TRBJ1-4 TRBV6-5 CASSYLTENEKLFF
TRBJ2-1 TRBV5-1 CASRLDRGPGIPYNEQFF
TRBJ2-3 TRBV12-3/TRBV12-4 CASTRDGQATDTQYF
TRBJ1-3 TRBV12-3/TRBV12-4 CASSLGYRGTIYF
TRBJ2-7 TRBV29-1 CSVGPGLAGGEQYF
TRBJ2-1 TRBV7-9 CASSLKARQGKIYEQFF
TRBJ1-1 TRBV18 CASSPRFDTEAFF
TRBJ1-4 TRBV20-1 CSAREEAGAREKLFF